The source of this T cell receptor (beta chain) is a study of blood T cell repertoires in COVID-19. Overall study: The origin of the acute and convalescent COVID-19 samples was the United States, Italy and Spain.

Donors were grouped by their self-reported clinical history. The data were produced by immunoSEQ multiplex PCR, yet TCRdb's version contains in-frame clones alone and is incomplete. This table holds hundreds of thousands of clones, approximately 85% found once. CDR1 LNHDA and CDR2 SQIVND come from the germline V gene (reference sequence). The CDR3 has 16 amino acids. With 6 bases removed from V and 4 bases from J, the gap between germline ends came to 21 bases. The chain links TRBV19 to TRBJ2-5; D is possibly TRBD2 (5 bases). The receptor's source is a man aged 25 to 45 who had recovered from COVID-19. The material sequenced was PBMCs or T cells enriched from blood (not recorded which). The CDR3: CASSPGAQASGETQYF. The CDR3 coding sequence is TGTGCCAGTAGCCCCGGCGCGCAGGCCAGCGGAGAGACCCAGTACTTC.